This T cell receptor (beta chain) is drawn from a study of cytomegalovirus exposure and HLA in healthy donors (dated by TCRdb to the late 2010s). General notes on the study: In an earlier analysis of about 560 of the donors, 250 to 350 Gb of sequence data and 100 million or so unique TCR beta sequences from about 190 million T cells were reported. HLA typing included class I and class II loci at four-digit resolution. To study patterns of TCR occurrence, a later analysis re-analyzed previously published TCR beta repertoires from several hundred donors and added high-resolution HLA genotyping. The number of donors typed differed by locus, with 629-630 for A, B, C, DRB1 and DQB1, 522 for DQA1, about 610 for DPA1, and 450 to 480 for DPB1. Of the approximately 400 genotyped donors, approximately 83% fell in the genetic ancestry cluster associated with self-reported Caucasian donors. An early release covering about 600 HLA-typed donors comprised 250 to 350 gigabases of sequencing data and 85 million to 100 million unique TCR sequences. Genome-wide SNP genotypes for about 55% of the roughly 670 donors were used in a later genetic analysis, which treated that subset as a discovery cohort. High-throughput TCR immunosequencing, statistical association of individual TCRs with disease status, and machine learning were combined to predict cytomegalovirus infection status. Alongside the repertoire data, information on donor age, sex, ethnicity and CMV serostatus was compiled. To decide whether each TCR beta V gene segment behaved as functional or pseudogenic, an earlier analysis of approximately 600 of the donors relied on high-throughput TCR beta sequencing. A separate validation cohort of 100 to 150 different subjects was used in addition to the roughly 700-subject first cohort. Rather than using new phenotypic data, the later analysis identified candidate immune exposures from TCR beta sequences and from how often those sequences occurred across donors. Using immunosequencing, the study profiled T cell repertoires from 666 subjects and related those repertoires to cytomegalovirus serostatus. Five DR-DQ haplotypes were treated as single units for association and clustering because of strong linkage in the cohort. Among about 400 genotyped donors of the cohort, an average of around 240,000 unique TCR beta nucleotide sequences was sequenced per donor, of which approximately 19% were non-productive. The study aimed to test whether cataloging public T cell receptors could reveal signatures of past pathogen exposure. Every discovery cohort repertoire had been produced on one sequencing platform. Study-level results and caveats: Because counts were too low, roughly 18 rarely observed V segments, including chromosome 9 orphons, were left out of the earlier analysis of a few hundred of the donors. Some IMGT-functional V segments, including TRBV6-2 and TRBV6-3, could not be told apart with the 87-base-pair reads, so those segments were excluded. A further reported finding was that TCR beta sequences accurately predicted the HLA-A and HLA-B alleles for most subjects in the first cohort. Most CMV-associated TCR beta chains appeared to be HLA-restricted in a later analysis, and the HLA associations seemed to be driven largely by CMV exposure. Several of the top co-occurrence clusters appeared to be linked to parvovirus B19, influenza, CMV and Epstein-Barr virus, according to a later analysis. The classifier was reported to diagnose cytomegalovirus status with high specificity and sensitivity in both the original and validation cohorts. Linkage disequilibrium might explain the correlated functional status among segregating V segments, but an unknown experimental factor could not be excluded. Compared with the approximately 670-donor mean, donors in an Asian-associated ancestry cluster had fewer N-insertions in productive TCRs, according to a later genetic analysis. A total of fewer than 200 TCR beta chains were listed by the study as associated with cytomegalovirus. While some public TCRs were present in many individuals, most TCR sequences turned up only very rarely across donors. Because HLA typing was missing for some donors at each locus, association tests included only the typed subset. Specific HLA alleles were associated with 16,951 TCR beta sequences at a false discovery rate of 0.05 in a later analysis. Strong co-occurrence of HLA alleles, especially DR and DQ, made assigning TCR associations to individual alleles difficult. A cluster of highly shared sequence variants was judged likely to represent a technical artifact of the sequencing pipeline. According to the authors, the approach could potentially be generalized to other disease states and immunological phenotypes. For the cohort, immune exposure information was limited to CMV serostatus. In an earlier analysis of approximately 590 of the donors, most TCR beta V segments appeared in productive rearrangements about 87% or about 30% of the time, broadly matching IMGT annotations. In a later analysis, HLA-associated TCR beta chains showed more clonal expansion and lower generation probabilities than non-associated chains that were equally common. V-gene and J-gene trimming of TCR beta chains was associated with a missense DCLRE1C variant in a later genetic analysis, and the association was replicated in an independent cohort. Three of the identified cytomegalovirus-associated TCR beta chains were confirmed in vitro to be specific for cytomegalovirus antigens. Sequencing depth was assumed to be roughly uniform across donors in the presence/absence analyses, though that assumption may not hold. A later analysis found that TCR association rates varied across HLA loci, with DRB1 alleles showing the most associated TCRs and HLA-C alleles the fewest. Only TCR beta chains were sequenced in this cohort, and the absence of alpha or paired-chain data limited detectable features.

CDR1 and CDR2, looked up from the germline V gene, are KGHSH and LQKENI. The CDR3 goes from the cysteine to the phenylalanine over 14 residues. Left in the record is the CDR3 DNA by itself, 42 bases read in frame from the first base. Trimming removed 3 bases from V and 1 base from J; the gene matches leave 2 bases unexplained. In total, 666 healthy bone marrow donors made up the cohort. At the time of sampling, all cohort members were nominally healthy, though unrecorded immune exposures were likely present. The donor tested CMV seropositive, placing the donor among the approximately 290 seropositive members of the cohort. Every donor gave a peripheral blood sample, and the peripheral blood mononuclear cells from that sample were used for TCR beta sequencing. The Qiagen DNeasy Blood Extraction Kit was used to extract genomic DNA from the blood cell samples. Comment on this clone: The antigen this receptor binds is unknown.

The library relied on the immunoSEQ multiplex PCR assay. For the multiplex PCR, a mixture combining 60 forward primers for TCR Vbeta segments and 13 reverse primers for TCR Jbeta segments was used. Amplification of the CDR3 region of rearranged TCR beta genes was performed with a multiplex PCR assay on genomic DNA. Amplified TCR beta libraries were sequenced as 87-base-pair reads on the Illumina HiSeq System. Concerning the study's data processing: In a later analysis, some 80 million unique TCR beta chains were counted across the 500 to 850 repertoires, and roughly 11 million of these chains were shared by at least two donors. Raw reads were error-corrected and collapsed into unique sequences by a nearest-neighbor algorithm in which closely related sequences were merged to remove PCR and sequencing errors. V, D and J gene segments were assigned by aligning CDR3 sequences to IMGT reference sequences. For a sequence to be retained, at least a six-nucleotide match to both a V gene segment and a J gene segment was required. Rearrangements were classified as productive when the CDR3 lacked stop codons and remained in frame with V and J, and all other rearrangements were classified as non-productive. Following IMGT convention, CDR3 was defined as the stretch from the second conserved V-encoded cysteine to the conserved J-encoded phenylalanine. Sequences without an unambiguous match to a single V gene segment were excluded from the earlier analysis of several hundred of the donors. An earlier analysis of a few hundred of the donors called V segments functional above 56.7% productive rearrangements and segregating when the between-donor standard deviation exceeded 5%. To diagnose cytomegalovirus status from the catalog of TCR beta chain sequences, a statistical classification framework was built. In a later analysis, TCR nucleotide sequences were compared against IMGT/GENE-DB human TR gene sequences so that V and J genes could be assigned. The TCRdist pipeline was used in a later analysis to assign CDR3 sequences and most-parsimonious VDJ recombination scenarios. In a later analysis, each TCR beta chain was defined by its CDR3 amino acid sequence together with its V-gene family, and reads lacking a unique V-gene family were excluded. As a way to deal with suspected cross-contamination and a sequencing artifact, a later analysis dropped 640 or so nucleotide sequences that were highly shared and had low generation probability. In a later analysis, a clonal expansion index was calculated for each public chain from normalized within-repertoire ranks of inferred template counts. In a later analysis, generation probabilities were computed using a VDJ recombination model fitted to out-of-frame rearrangements, and the results were checked against IGoR. In a later analysis, TCR-TCR, TCR-HLA and TCR-CMV co-occurrence was scored with hypergeometric tests, and a repertoire-size bias correction was applied to TCR pairs. A later analysis estimated false discovery rates by permuting HLA or CMV assignments 20 times. In a later analysis, co-occurring TCRs were grouped using DBSCAN, and TCRdist sequence similarity was added for clustering within HLA-allele-positive subsets. Repertoires with fewer than 30,000 or more than 120,000 public chains, plus five repertoires with anomalous nucleotide sharing, were excluded from co-occurrence clustering. TCRdb stores this immuneACCESS table with in-frame sequences only. Part of the clones is absent; in the studies checked, under half of the shortfall reflects unresolved V genes, and no reason is known for the rest. That table is the source of V, J and clone size, and D and trimming were worked out from the DNA. In this sample's table one finds 20,000 to 25,000 clones. The ten top clones hold about 16% of the sample.

The V and J genes are TRBV18 and TRBJ2-5; 7 central nucleotides agree with TRBD2. The source material was PBMCs. The TCR originated in a male donor in good health and CMV-seropositive. The CDR3 amino acid sequence is: CASSPGGTQETQYF. The DNA is as follows: TGTGCCAGCTCACCCGGGGGGACCCAAGAGACCCAGTACTTC.